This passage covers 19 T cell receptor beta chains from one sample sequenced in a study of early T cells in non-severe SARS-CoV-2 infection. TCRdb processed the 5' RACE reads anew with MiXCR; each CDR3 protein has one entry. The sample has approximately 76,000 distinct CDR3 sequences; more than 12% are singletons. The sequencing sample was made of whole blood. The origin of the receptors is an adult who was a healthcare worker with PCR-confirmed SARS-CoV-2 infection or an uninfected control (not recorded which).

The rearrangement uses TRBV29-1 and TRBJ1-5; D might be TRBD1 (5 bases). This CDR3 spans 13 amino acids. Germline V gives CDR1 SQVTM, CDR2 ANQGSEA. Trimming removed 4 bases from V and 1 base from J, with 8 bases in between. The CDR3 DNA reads TGCAGCGTTGCAGGGAACAGCAATCAGCCCCAGCATTTT. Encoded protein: CSVAGNSNQPQHF.

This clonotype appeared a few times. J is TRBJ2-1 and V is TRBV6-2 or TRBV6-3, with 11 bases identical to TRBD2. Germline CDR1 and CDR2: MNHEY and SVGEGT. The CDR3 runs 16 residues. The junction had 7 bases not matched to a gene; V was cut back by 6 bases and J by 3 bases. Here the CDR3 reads CASRDRLAGGYNEQFF. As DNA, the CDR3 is TGTGCCAGCAGGGATAGGCTAGCGGGAGGCTACAATGAGCAGTTCTTC.

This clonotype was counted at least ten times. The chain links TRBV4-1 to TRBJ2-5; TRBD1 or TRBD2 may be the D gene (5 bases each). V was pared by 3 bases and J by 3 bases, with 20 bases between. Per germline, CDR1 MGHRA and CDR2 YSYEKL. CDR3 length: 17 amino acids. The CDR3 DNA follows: TGCGCCAGCAGCCAGCCGCCGGGGCTAGGGGTTGAAGAGACCCAGTACTTC. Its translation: CASSQPPGLGVEETQYF.

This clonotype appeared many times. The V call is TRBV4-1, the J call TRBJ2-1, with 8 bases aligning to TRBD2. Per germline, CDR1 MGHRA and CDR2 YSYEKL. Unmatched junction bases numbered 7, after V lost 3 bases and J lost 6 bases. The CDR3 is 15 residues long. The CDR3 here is CASSHRGGLINEQFF. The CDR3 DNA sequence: TGCGCCAGCAGCCATCGCGGGGGGCTTATCAATGAGCAGTTCTTC.

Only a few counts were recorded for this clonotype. CDR3 DNA: TGTGCCAGTAGTCTCAAGTCACTAGCGGGGGTGAGCTCCTACGAGCAGTACTTC. Translation gives CASSLKSLAGVSSYEQYF. The chain combines TRBV19 with TRBJ2-7, with 11 positions matching TRBD2. CDR3 length: 18 amino acids. CDR1 and CDR2 from the germline V gene are LNHDA and SQIVND (reference sequence). V lost 5 bases to trimming and J lost 0 bases; unmatched junction nucleotides: 12.

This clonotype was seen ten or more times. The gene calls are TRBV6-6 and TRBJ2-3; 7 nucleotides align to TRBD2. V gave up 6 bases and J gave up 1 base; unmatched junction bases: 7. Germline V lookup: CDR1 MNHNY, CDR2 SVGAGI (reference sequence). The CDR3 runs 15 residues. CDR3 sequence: CASSALALGTDTQYF. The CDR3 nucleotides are TGTGCCAGCAGCGCACTAGCGTTGGGCACAGATACGCAGTATTTT.

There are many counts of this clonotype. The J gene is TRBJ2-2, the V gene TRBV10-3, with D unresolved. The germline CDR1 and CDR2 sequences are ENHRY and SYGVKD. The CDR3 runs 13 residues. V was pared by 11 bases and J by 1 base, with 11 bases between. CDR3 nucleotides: TGTGCCGCGTCTCCATTGAACACCGGGGAGCTGTTTTTT. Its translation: CAASPLNTGELFF.

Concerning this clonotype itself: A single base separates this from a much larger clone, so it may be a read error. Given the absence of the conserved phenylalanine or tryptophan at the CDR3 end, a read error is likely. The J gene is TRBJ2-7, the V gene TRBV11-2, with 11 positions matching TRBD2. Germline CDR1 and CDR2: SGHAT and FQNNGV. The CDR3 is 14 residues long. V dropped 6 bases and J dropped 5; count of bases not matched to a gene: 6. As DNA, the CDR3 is TGTGCCAGCAGGCGACTAGCGGGGCCCCACGAGCAGTACTCC. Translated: CASRRLAGPHEQYS.

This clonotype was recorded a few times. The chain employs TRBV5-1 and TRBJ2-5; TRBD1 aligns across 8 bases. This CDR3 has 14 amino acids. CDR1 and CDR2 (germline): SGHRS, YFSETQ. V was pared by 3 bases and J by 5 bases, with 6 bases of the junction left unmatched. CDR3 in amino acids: CASSSNRGMETQYF. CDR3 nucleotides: TGCGCCAGCAGCTCCAACAGGGGGATGGAGACCCAGTACTTC.

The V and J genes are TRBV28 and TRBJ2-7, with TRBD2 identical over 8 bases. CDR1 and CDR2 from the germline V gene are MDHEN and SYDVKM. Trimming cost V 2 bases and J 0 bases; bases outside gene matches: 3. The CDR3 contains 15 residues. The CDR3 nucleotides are TGTGCCAGCAGTTTAAGCGCGGGAGGCTCCTACGAGCAGTACTTC. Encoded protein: CASSLSAGGSYEQYF.

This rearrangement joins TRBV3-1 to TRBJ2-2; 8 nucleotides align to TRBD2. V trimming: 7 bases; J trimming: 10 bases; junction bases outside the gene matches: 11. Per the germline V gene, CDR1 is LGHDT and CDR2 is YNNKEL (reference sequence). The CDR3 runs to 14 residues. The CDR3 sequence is CASTPTSGSSELFF. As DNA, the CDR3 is TGTGCCAGCACCCCTACTAGCGGCTCCTCGGAGCTGTTTTTT.

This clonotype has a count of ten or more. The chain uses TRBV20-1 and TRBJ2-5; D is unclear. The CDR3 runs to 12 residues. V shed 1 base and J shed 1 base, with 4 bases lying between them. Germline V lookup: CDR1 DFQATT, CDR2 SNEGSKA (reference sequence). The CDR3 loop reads CSARGIQETQYF. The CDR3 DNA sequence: TGCAGTGCTAGAGGCATCCAAGAGACCCAGTACTTC.

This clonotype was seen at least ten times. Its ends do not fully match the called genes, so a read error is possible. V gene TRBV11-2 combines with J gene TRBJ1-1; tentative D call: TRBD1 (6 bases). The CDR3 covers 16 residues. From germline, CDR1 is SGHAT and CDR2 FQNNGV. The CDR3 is CASSLGQGMRSTEVFF. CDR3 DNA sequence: TGTGCCAGCAGCTTAGGCCAGGGGATGCGGAGCACTGAAGTTTTCTTT.

Written as DNA, the CDR3 is TGTGCCAGCACTGGCTCCATAGCGGGGAATTACCAAGAGACCCAGTACTTC. Its protein product is CASTGSIAGNYQETQYF. This chain links TRBV6-1 with TRBJ2-5; the match to TRBD2 covers 8 bases. V lost 7 bases, J lost 0 bases, and 13 bases stayed unmatched. The germline gives CDR1 MNHNS, CDR2 SASEGT. The CDR3 is 17 residues long.

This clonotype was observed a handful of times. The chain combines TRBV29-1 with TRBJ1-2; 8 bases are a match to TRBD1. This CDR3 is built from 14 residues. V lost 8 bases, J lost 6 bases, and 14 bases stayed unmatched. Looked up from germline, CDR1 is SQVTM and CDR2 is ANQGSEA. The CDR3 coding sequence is TGCAGCACACTGACAGGGGCACGGCAGGATGGCTACACCTTC. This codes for CSTLTGARQDGYTF.

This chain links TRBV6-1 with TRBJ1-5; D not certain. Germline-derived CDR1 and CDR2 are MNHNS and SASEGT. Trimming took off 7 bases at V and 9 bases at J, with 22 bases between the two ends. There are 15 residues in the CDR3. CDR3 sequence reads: CASTRVGLGEWPQHF. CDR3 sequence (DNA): TGTGCCAGCACCAGAGTCGGACTCGGGGAATGGCCCCAGCATTTT.

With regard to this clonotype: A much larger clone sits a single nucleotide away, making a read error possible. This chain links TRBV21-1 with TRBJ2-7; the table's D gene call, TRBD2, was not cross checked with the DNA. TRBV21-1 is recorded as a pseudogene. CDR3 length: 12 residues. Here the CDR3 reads CASTSEAKERYF. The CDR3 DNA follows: TGTGCCAGCACCTCCGAAGCGAAGGAGCGGTACTTC.

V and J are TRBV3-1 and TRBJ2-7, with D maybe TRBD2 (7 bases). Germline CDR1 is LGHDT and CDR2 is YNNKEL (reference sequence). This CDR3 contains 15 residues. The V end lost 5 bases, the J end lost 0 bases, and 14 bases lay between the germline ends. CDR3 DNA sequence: TGTGCCAGCAGCATTGGGGGGGCTAACTCCTACGAGCAGTACTTC. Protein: CASSIGGANSYEQYF.

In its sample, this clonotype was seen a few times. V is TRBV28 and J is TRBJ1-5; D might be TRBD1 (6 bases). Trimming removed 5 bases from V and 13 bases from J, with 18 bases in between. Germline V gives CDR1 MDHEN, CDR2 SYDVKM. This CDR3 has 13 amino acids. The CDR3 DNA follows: TGTGCCAGCAGTCCCCCGGGGGCCGGGGCGCAGCATTTT. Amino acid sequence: CASSPPGAGAQHF.